This is a list of T cell receptor beta chains from one sample in a study of beta chain features in type 1 diabetes. The data were produced by immunoSEQ multiplex PCR, yet TCRdb's version contains in-frame clones alone and is incomplete. The sample lists roughly 140,000 clones; 11% were seen once. Specimen: central memory CD4+ T cells from blood. These receptors came from a man aged 18 to 35 in good health. CDR3s include the opening cysteine and the closing phenylalanine or tryptophan. D genes are given only for firm matches. For some rows the clone size is stated as once, few or many, or as a class when expanded; others skip it.

v_gene: TRBV30
abundance: NA
d_gene: NA
j_gene: TRBJ2-7
CDR3nt: TGTGCCTGGAACAGGTTTAGTGAGCAGTACTTC
CDR3aa: CAWNRFSEQYF

v_gene: TRBV6-5
abundance: NA
d_gene: NA
j_gene: TRBJ1-2
CDR3nt: TGTGCCAGCAGTTTACAGGGTCAGCTTGGTGGCTACACCTTC
CDR3aa: CASSLQGQLGGYTF

v_gene: TRBV7-3
abundance: few
d_gene: NA
j_gene: TRBJ2-1
CDR3nt: TGTGCCAGCAGCCTCGGACGGTCCAATGAGCAGTTCTTC
CDR3aa: CASSLGRSNEQFF

v_gene: TRBV25-1
abundance: NA
d_gene: NA
j_gene: TRBJ2-7
CDR3nt: TGTGCCAGCACCTTGGGTAGGGGATACGAGCAGTACTTC
CDR3aa: CASTLGRGYEQYF

v_gene: TRBV7-9
abundance: NA
d_gene: NA
j_gene: TRBJ1-1
CDR3nt: TGTGCCAGCAGCCTTAGTTGGCGCCCTGAAGCTTTCTTT
CDR3aa: CASSLSWRPEAFF

v_gene: TRBV5-1
abundance: few
d_gene: TRBD2
j_gene: TRBJ2-1
CDR3nt: TGCGCCAGCAGCTCGGGAGGGACTTCATTTGGCGATGAGCAGTTCTTC
CDR3aa: CASSSGGTSFGDEQFF

v_gene: TRBV4-3
abundance: many
d_gene: NA
j_gene: TRBJ2-2
CDR3nt: TGCGCCAGCAGCCAACGACATTGGGCCGGGGAGCTGTTTTTT
CDR3aa: CASSQRHWAGELFF

v_gene: TRBV6-6
abundance: NA
d_gene: NA
j_gene: TRBJ2-7
CDR3nt: TGTGCCAGCAGTTACACCCAGGGACCCTACGAGCAGTACTTC
CDR3aa: CASSYTQGPYEQYF

v_gene: TRBV11-2
abundance: many
d_gene: NA
j_gene: TRBJ2-1
CDR3nt: TGTGCCAGCAGCGGGGACCGCTACAATGAGCAGTTCTTC
CDR3aa: CASSGDRYNEQFF

v_gene: TRBV19
abundance: NA
d_gene: NA
j_gene: TRBJ1-1
CDR3nt: TGTGCCAGTAGTGTGACCCTCCAAAGGGGCACTGAAGCTTTCTTT
CDR3aa: CASSVTLQRGTEAFF

v_gene: TRBV7-9
abundance: few
d_gene: NA
j_gene: TRBJ2-6
CDR3nt: TGTGCCAGCAGCTTGGGTCAGGGAACCTCTGGGGCCAACGTCCTGACTTTC
CDR3aa: CASSLGQGTSGANVLTF

v_gene: TRBV9
abundance: few
d_gene: TRBD2
j_gene: TRBJ2-5
CDR3nt: TGTGCCAGCAGCGTAGCGGCGGGGGGGCAAGAGACCCAGTACTTC
CDR3aa: CASSVAAGGQETQYF

v_gene: TRBV5-8
abundance: many
d_gene: NA
j_gene: TRBJ1-2
CDR3nt: TGTGCCAGCAGCGGCGGTGGGTCCAGTCTTTATGGCTACACCTTC
CDR3aa: CASSGGGSSLYGYTF

v_gene: TRBV4-1
abundance: NA
d_gene: TRBD1
j_gene: TRBJ2-5
CDR3nt: TGCGCCAGCAGCCAAGGCCCGGGACAGGGGAGAGAGACCCAGTACTTC
CDR3aa: CASSQGPGQGRETQYF

v_gene: TRBV6-1
abundance: few
d_gene: NA
j_gene: TRBJ2-7
CDR3nt: TGTGCCGGGTCCCGGTCACCCTACGAGCAGTACTTC
CDR3aa: CAGSRSPYEQYF

v_gene: TRBV7-2
abundance: NA
d_gene: TRBD1
j_gene: TRBJ1-5
CDR3nt: TGTGCCAGCAGCGCCCGGACAGGGGAGGATCAGCCCCAGCATTTT
CDR3aa: CASSARTGEDQPQHF

v_gene: TRBV2
abundance: few
d_gene: NA
j_gene: TRBJ2-1
CDR3nt: TGTGCCAGCACGGTGTACAATGAGCAGTTCTTC
CDR3aa: CASTVYNEQFF

v_gene: TRBV7-2
abundance: few
d_gene: NA
j_gene: TRBJ2-5
CDR3nt: TGTGCCAGCAGCTCGGGGACCCTAGAGACCCAGTACTTC
CDR3aa: CASSSGTLETQYF

v_gene: TRBV9
abundance: few
d_gene: NA
j_gene: TRBJ2-7
CDR3nt: TGTGCCAGCAGCGCGATCCCCCAGGGTGACGAGCAGTACTTC
CDR3aa: CASSAIPQGDEQYF

v_gene: TRBV4-2
abundance: few
d_gene: NA
j_gene: TRBJ1-5
CDR3nt: TGTGCCAGCAGCCAAGATCTTACTAGCAATCAGCCCCAGCATTTT
CDR3aa: CASSQDLTSNQPQHF

v_gene: TRBV18
abundance: many
d_gene: TRBD2
j_gene: TRBJ2-1
CDR3nt: TGTGCCAGCTCACCGTACCGGGGGGAGACTACGTTCTTC
CDR3aa: CASSPYRGETTFF

v_gene: TRBV5-6
abundance: few
d_gene: NA
j_gene: TRBJ2-2
CDR3nt: TGTGCCAGCAGCTTGGGCGATTACACCGGGGAGCTGTTTTTT
CDR3aa: CASSLGDYTGELFF

v_gene: TRBV4-3
abundance: few
d_gene: TRBD1
j_gene: TRBJ2-3
CDR3nt: TGCGCCAGCAGCTCCGGGACAGAAGATACGCAGTATTTT
CDR3aa: CASSSGTEDTQYF

v_gene: TRBV4-3
abundance: few
d_gene: TRBD2
j_gene: TRBJ2-3
CDR3nt: TGCGCCAGCAGCCAAGGATCGCCCTCTAGCGGTAGCACAGATACGCAGTATTTT
CDR3aa: CASSQGSPSSGSTDTQYF

v_gene: TRBV7-2
abundance: few
d_gene: NA
j_gene: TRBJ2-6
CDR3nt: TGTGCCAGCAGCTTAGGGGCTGGCGCTGGGGCCAACGTCCTGACTTTC
CDR3aa: CASSLGAGAGANVLTF

v_gene: TRBV7-9
abundance: NA
d_gene: NA
j_gene: TRBJ1-1
CDR3nt: TGTGCCAGCAGAAAGCCTCCGGGATCTGAAGCTTTCTTT
CDR3aa: CASRKPPGSEAFF